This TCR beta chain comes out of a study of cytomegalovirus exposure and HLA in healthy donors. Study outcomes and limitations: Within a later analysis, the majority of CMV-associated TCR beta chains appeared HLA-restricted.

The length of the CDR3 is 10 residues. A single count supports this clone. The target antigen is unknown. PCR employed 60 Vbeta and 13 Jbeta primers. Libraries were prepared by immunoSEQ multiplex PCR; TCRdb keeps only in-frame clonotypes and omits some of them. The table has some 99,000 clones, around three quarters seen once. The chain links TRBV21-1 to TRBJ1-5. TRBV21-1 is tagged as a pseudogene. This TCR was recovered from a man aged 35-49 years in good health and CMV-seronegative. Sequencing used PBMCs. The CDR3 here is CASLNQPQHF. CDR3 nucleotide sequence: TGTGCCAGTTTAAATCAGCCCCAGCATTTT.